The next 24 T cell receptor beta chains were all read from a single sample in a study of regulatory T cells in long-lasting Graves disease. Time point defined: persistent/refractory GD, antithyroid drugs over 5 years with positive TRAb. Extracted PBMC RNA gave rise to the TCR library. Arm-PCR with iRepertoire HTBI primers amplified the CDR3 regions for these TCR beta libraries. MiXCR, applied by TCRdb to the multiplex PCR reads, yields one record per CDR3 protein. Here the sample spans a few hundred thousand distinct CDR3 sequences, about 20% being singletons. The sample consisted of peripheral blood mononuclear cells (PBMCs), taken when the disease was refractory, from a patient treated with antithyroid drugs. These receptors were collected from a female donor with Graves disease.

This clonotype was picked up a small number of times. The chain joins TRBV30 to TRBJ1-1, with unresolved D. CDR3 length equals 11 residues. Germline CDR1 GTSNPN, CDR2 SVGIG (reference sequence). V lost 8 bases and J 3 bases, leaving 10 bases between the germline ends. CDR3 sequence: CAPEVDTEAFF. The CDR3, as DNA: TGTGCCCCCGAGGTAGACACTGAAGCTTTCTTT.

The rearrangement joins TRBV5-6 to TRBJ2-7; possibly TRBD2 for D (5 bases). The germline gives CDR1 SGHDT, CDR2 YYEEEE. The CDR3 is 13 amino acids. Trimming pared 0 bases from V and 6 bases from J, leaving 10 bases between. CDR3 DNA sequence: TGTGCCAGCAGCTTGGGTCCCCGGGGCGAGCAGTACTTC. This sequence encodes CASSLGPRGEQYF.

The chain couples TRBV7-6 to TRBJ1-1; D remains unclear. The germline CDR1 and CDR2 sequences are SGHVS and FNYEAQ. The CDR3 is 14 residues long. Deletions cut 2 bases from V and 3 bases from J, with 10 bases between. DNA of the CDR3: TGTGCCAGCAGCTTAAACCCCGCCGACACTGAAGCTTTCTTT. Amino acid sequence: CASSLNPADTEAFF.

This clonotype has a count of ten or more. The chain couples TRBV28 to TRBJ2-7; 10 bases are shared with TRBD2. Germline-derived CDR1 and CDR2 are MDHEN and SYDVKM. This CDR3 spans 14 amino acids. Trimming at V came to 8 bases and at J to 2 bases, leaving 6 bases not matched to a gene. CDR3 sequence (DNA): TGTGCCAGCCACGCTCTAGCGGGGGCCTACGAGCAGTACTTC. It translates to CASHALAGAYEQYF.

This clonotype turned up a few times. The chain is built from TRBV15 and TRBJ2-1; 8 bases match TRBD1. CDR3 length equals 15 residues. The junction had 10 bases not matched to a gene; V was cut back by 5 bases and J by 7 bases. Per the germline V gene, CDR1 is LNHNV and CDR2 is YYDKDF (reference sequence). In nucleotides, the CDR3 is TGTGCCACCAGCCCCCTCCGGCAGGGGGCTAATGAGCAGTTCTTC. It specifies CATSPLRQGANEQFF.

V usage is TRBV20-1 and J usage is TRBJ2-5; D gene ambiguous. The V and J ends lost 6 bases and 4 bases respectively, with 15 bases between them. The CDR3 loop spans 13 amino acids. CDR1 is DFQATT and CDR2 is SNEGSKA in the germline V gene (reference sequence). This CDR3 is CSADGEDGETQYF. As DNA, the CDR3 is TGCAGTGCCGACGGAGAGGATGGAGAGACCCAGTACTTC.

In this sample, this clonotype turned up many times. This chain joins TRBV20-1 and TRBJ2-5; the match to TRBD1 covers 10 bases. CDR3 length equals 15 residues. Germline V gene data show CDR1 as DFQATT and CDR2 as SNEGSKA (reference sequence). Trimming removed 6 bases from V and 5 bases from J; junction bases left unmatched: 12. CDR3 sequence (DNA): TGCAGTGCCCCACGATACGGGACAGGGGATGAGACCCAGTACTTC. Its translation: CSAPRYGTGDETQYF.

Many counts were recorded for this clonotype. This chain connects TRBV3-1 to TRBJ2-7; D gene unclear. V lost 1 base to trimming and J lost 1 base, with 8 bases between them. The germline CDR1 and CDR2 sequences are LGHDT and YNNKEL (reference sequence). The CDR3 has 14 residues. CDR3 DNA sequence: TGTGCCAGCAGCCAAGTGGACGGATCCTACGAGCAGTACTTC. The encoded protein is CASSQVDGSYEQYF.

On this clonotype itself: The CDR3 ends on some other residue instead of the conserved phenylalanine or tryptophan, so this is likely a read error. The J gene is TRBJ1-2, the V gene TRBV29-1, with 9 bases matching TRBD1. The CDR3 loop spans 13 amino acids. With V trimmed by 7 bases and J by 4 bases, 7 bases remained unmatched. Germline CDR1 reads SQVTM; CDR2 reads ANQGSEA. CDR3 protein: CSAPTGGTYGYTL. The CDR3 region has the DNA TGCAGCGCCCCGACAGGGGGAACCTATGGCTACACCCTC.

The V gene is TRBV7-9, the J gene TRBJ2-5; TRBD2 is a possible D gene (6 bases). V shed 5 bases and J shed 3 bases, with 22 bases lying between them. The CDR3 length is 17 residues. CDR1 and CDR2 (germline): SEHNR, FQNEAQ (reference sequence). The CDR3 sequence is CASSVRRARWDEETQYF. The CDR3 bases are TGTGCCAGCAGCGTAAGGAGGGCCCGTTGGGATGAAGAGACCCAGTACTTC. Full variable domain (missing parts from reference TRBV7-9 and TRBJ2-5): DTGVSQNPRHKITKRGQNVTFRCDPISEHNRLYWYRQTLGQGPEFLTYFQNEAQLEKSRLLSDRFSAERPKGSFSTLEIQRTEQGDSAMYLCASSVRRARWDEETQYFGPGTRLLVL.

This clonotype showed up many times. V is TRBV2 and J is TRBJ1-1; 7 bases are shared with TRBD1. J gave up 1 base and V 2 bases, and 1 base lay outside the gene matches. CDR3 length: 14 amino acids. CDR1 is SNHLY, CDR2 FYNNEI, per germline. CDR3 in DNA: TGTGCCAGCAGTGAATGGACAGGGAACACTGAAGCTTTCTTT. It codes for CASSEWTGNTEAFF.

The chain uses TRBV15 and TRBJ2-5; no reliable D call. V was clipped by 0 bases and J by 1 base, with 12 bases between them. The CDR3 is 16 residues long. Germline V gene lookup returns CDR1 LNHNV and CDR2 YYDKDF (reference sequence). CDR3 nucleotides: TGTGCCACCAGCAGAGATTCGGGTTGGGGCCAAGAGACCCAGTACTTC. This codes for CATSRDSGWGQETQYF.

This clonotype has at least ten counts. The chain links TRBV27 to TRBJ2-7; 8 bases match TRBD1. This CDR3 spans 15 amino acids. Per germline, CDR1 MNHEY and CDR2 SMNVEV (reference sequence). Trimming at V came to 4 bases and at J to 1 base, leaving 6 bases not matched to a gene. Here the CDR3 reads CASSSQGAGSYEQYF. In DNA, the CDR3 is TGTGCCAGCAGTTCCCAGGGGGCGGGTTCCTACGAGCAGTACTTC.

The rearrangement links TRBV10-3 to TRBJ2-7; the match to TRBD2 covers 7 bases. The J segment lost 2 bases and the V segment lost 5 bases, leaving 12 bases of the junction unmatched. Germline CDR1 is ENHRY and CDR2 is SYGVKD. The CDR3 has 16 residues. As DNA, the CDR3 is TGTGCCATCAGTAACAATGGCTTGGCGGGGGCCTACGAGCAGTACTTC. This encodes CAISNNGLAGAYEQYF.

The chain joins TRBV2 to TRBJ2-3; 7 nucleotides match TRBD2. The junction had 8 bases not matched to a gene; V was cut back by 5 bases and J by 3 bases. Germline V CDR1 and CDR2: SNHLY, FYNNEI. The CDR3 extends over 15 amino acids. CDR3 sequence: CASSWGEGRTDTQYF. The CDR3 DNA sequence: TGTGCCAGCAGTTGGGGGGAGGGGAGGACAGATACGCAGTATTTT.

This clonotype was counted at least ten times. V and J are TRBV6-1 and TRBJ2-7; tentative D call: TRBD2 (5 bases). The germline CDR1 and CDR2 sequences are MNHNS and SASEGT. The V and J ends lost 6 bases and 2 bases respectively, with 14 bases between them. CDR3 size: 14 residues. The CDR3 spells CASRKDLGAYEQYF. CDR3 sequence (DNA): TGTGCCAGCAGGAAGGACTTAGGCGCCTACGAGCAGTACTTC.

This clonotype was seen at least ten times. The V call is TRBV29-1, the J call TRBJ1-2, with no clear D. This CDR3 is built from 13 residues. V was cut by 0 bases and J by 0 bases, with 5 bases left in between. In germline, CDR1 is SQVTM, CDR2 ANQGSEA. DNA of the CDR3: TGCAGCGTTGAAGAAAATGCTAACTATGGCTACACCTTC. Amino acids: CSVEENANYGYTF.

This clonotype was counted between two and nine times. This chain uses TRBV5-4 with TRBJ2-5, with D unresolved. The CDR3 extends over 14 amino acids. Trimming removed 4 bases at V and 5 bases at J, with 15 bases between. CDR1 SGHNT and CDR2 YYREEE come from the germline V gene (reference sequence). The CDR3 sequence is CASSAVFGSETQYF. CDR3 sequence (DNA): TGTGCCAGCAGCGCTGTTTTTGGAAGCGAGACCCAGTACTTC.

The chain is built from TRBV27 and TRBJ2-1; no reliable D call. Germline V gives CDR1 MNHEY, CDR2 SMNVEV (reference sequence). The CDR3 is 15 residues long. V gave up 0 bases and J gave up 3 bases, with 9 bases separating them. The CDR3 region is CASSLSIPGYNEQFF. In DNA form, the CDR3 reads TGTGCCAGCAGTTTATCGATTCCGGGCTACAATGAGCAGTTCTTC.

This clonotype has ten or more counts. The chain carries TRBV12-3 or TRBV12-4 and TRBJ2-5; D may be TRBD1 (6 bases). The CDR3 consists of 16 residues. Trimming removed 1 base at V and 4 bases at J, with 16 bases between. CDR3 in amino acids: CASSLGNRVSSETQYF. CDR3 sequence (DNA): TGTGCCAGCAGTTTAGGTAACAGGGTTTCTTCAGAGACCCAGTACTTC.

This clonotype was observed a single time. A read error may explain this, as a much larger clone is one base away. This chain joins TRBV28 and TRBJ1-5, with D hard to call. Germline CDR1 MDHEN, CDR2 SYDVKM. The V gene lost 5 bases and the J gene lost 9 bases, with 11 bases spanning the gap. This CDR3 is built from 12 residues. The CDR3 loop is CASSNSPGPQHF. CDR3 in DNA: TGTGCCAGCAGTAATAGCCCTGGGCCCCAGCATTTT.

Many counts were recorded for this clonotype. The rearrangement joins TRBV6-1 to TRBJ2-2; unclear D gene. Per germline, CDR1 MNHNS and CDR2 SASEGT. The CDR3 contains 13 residues. The V end was cut by 7 bases, the J end by 1 base, with 7 bases between. The CDR3 coding sequence is TGTGCCAGCATGCCGGAGAACACCGGGGAGCTGTTTTTT. Translation: CASMPENTGELFF.

This clonotype was seen only a few times. The J gene is TRBJ2-6, the V gene TRBV28, with D maybe TRBD2 (5 bases). Germline V CDR1 and CDR2: MDHEN, SYDVKM. The CDR3 has 15 residues. The CDR3 DNA follows: TGTGCGCACCAGCGGCAGAGCTCTGGGGCCAACGTCCTGACTTTC. Translating it yields CAHQRQSSGANVLTF.

This clonotype came up a few times. This CDR3 is CAWSVVENQPQHF. The CDR3 DNA is TGTGCCTGGAGTGTAGTTGAGAATCAGCCCCAGCATTTT. This chain joins TRBV30 and TRBJ1-5; D remains unclear. The CDR3 totals 13 residues. The V end was cut by 0 bases, the J end by 4 bases, with 7 bases between. Germline V gene lookup returns CDR1 GTSNPN and CDR2 SVGIG (reference sequence).